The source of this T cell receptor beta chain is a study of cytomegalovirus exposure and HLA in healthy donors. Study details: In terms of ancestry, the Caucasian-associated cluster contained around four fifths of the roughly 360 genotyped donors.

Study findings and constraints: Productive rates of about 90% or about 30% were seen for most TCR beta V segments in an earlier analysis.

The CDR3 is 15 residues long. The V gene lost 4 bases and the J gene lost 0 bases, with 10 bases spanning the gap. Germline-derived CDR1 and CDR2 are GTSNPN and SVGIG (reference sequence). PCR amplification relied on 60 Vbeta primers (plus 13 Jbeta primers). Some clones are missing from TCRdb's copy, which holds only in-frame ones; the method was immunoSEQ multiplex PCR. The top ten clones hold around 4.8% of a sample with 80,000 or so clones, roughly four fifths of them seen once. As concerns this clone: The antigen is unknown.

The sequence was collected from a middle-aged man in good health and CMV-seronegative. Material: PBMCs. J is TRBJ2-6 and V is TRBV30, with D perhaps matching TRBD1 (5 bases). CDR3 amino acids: CAWTGRASGANVLTF. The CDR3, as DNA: TGTGCCTGGACAGGGCGCGCCTCTGGGGCCAACGTCCTGACTTTC.